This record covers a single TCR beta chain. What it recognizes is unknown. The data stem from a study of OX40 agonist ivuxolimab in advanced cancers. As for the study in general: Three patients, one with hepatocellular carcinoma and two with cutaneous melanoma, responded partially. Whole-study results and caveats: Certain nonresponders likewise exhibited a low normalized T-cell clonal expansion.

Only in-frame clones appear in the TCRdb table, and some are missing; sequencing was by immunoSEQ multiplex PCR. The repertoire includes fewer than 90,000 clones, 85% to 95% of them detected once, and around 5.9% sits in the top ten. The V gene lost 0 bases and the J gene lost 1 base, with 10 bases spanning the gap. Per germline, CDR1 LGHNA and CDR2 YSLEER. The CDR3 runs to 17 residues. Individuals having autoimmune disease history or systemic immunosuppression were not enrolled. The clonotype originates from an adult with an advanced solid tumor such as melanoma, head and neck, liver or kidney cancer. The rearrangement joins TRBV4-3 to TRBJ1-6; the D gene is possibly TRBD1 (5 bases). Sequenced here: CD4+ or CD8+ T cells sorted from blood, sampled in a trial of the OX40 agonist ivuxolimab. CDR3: CASSQDSKGSYNSPLHF. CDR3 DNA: TGCGCCAGCAGCCAAGACAGTAAGGGGTCCTATAATTCACCCCTCCACTTT.